These 9 T cell receptor beta chains originate from one sample sequenced in a study of T-cell reconstitution after alpha-beta-depleted transplantation in children. During its preparation, the TCRbeta library received unique molecular identifiers. TCRdb ran MiXCR on the PCR reads and lists one entry per CDR3 protein. The sample holds roughly 670,000 distinct CDR3 sequences, approximately 14% seen once. Sequencing was performed on PBMCs, taken before TCRalphabeta/CD19-depleted stem cell transplant. All receptors derive from a girl aged 2 to 10 with congenital amegakaryocytic thrombocytopenia, due to receive a stem cell transplant.

This clonotype was seen ten or more times. The CDR3 sequence is CSARDTTLKGDTQYF. Here the CDR3 DNA reads TGCAGTGCTAGAGATACTACCCTGAAAGGAGATACGCAGTATTTT. The J gene is TRBJ2-3, the V gene TRBV20-1; D remains unclear. This CDR3 is 15 amino acids long. The V end was cut by 0 bases, the J end by 5 bases, with 15 bases between. CDR1 and CDR2 (germline): DFQATT, SNEGSKA (reference sequence).

This clonotype was counted a few times. This sequence joins TRBV7-9 and TRBJ1-1, with a weak D call TRBD1 (6 bases). Trimming stripped 4 bases from V and 8 bases from J, with 14 bases between. There are 13 residues in the CDR3. Germline V gene data show CDR1 as SEHNR and CDR2 as FQNEAQ (reference sequence). Written as DNA, the CDR3 is TGTGCCAGCAGCTCGGACAGAGGGATGGAAGCTTTCTTT. It codes for CASSSDRGMEAFF.

This rearrangement joins TRBV5-1 to TRBJ1-2; D gene uncertain. Per the germline V gene, CDR1 is SGHRS and CDR2 is YFSETQ. The germline V and J ends were trimmed by 3 bases and 6 bases, with 15 bases remaining between them. The CDR3 is 14 residues long. CDR3 loop: CASSSSEAGNGYTF. CDR3 in DNA: TGCGCCAGCAGCTCGTCCGAGGCGGGGAATGGCTACACCTTC.

J is TRBJ2-7 and V is TRBV5-5; TRBD2 is a possible D gene (6 bases). Germline lookup yields CDR1 SGHKS and CDR2 YYEKEE (reference sequence). CDR3 length: 16 residues. Trimming shortened V by 3 bases and J by 0 bases, and 16 bases separated the two germline ends. The CDR3 nucleotides are TGTGCCAGCAGCTACATACGCGGGGAAAGCTCCTACGAGCAGTACTTC. This encodes CASSYIRGESSYEQYF. The full variable domain, in which reference TRBV5-5 and TRBJ2-7 provide the parts outside the CDR3, is DAGVTQSPTHLIKTRGQQVTLRCSPISGHKSVSWYQQVLGQGPQFIFQYYEKEERGRGNFPDRFSARQFPNYSSELNVNALLLGDSALYLCASSYIRGESSYEQYFGPGTRLTVT.

This clonotype was counted at least ten times. V gene TRBV29-1 combines with J gene TRBJ1-1; D not certain. Germline-derived CDR1 and CDR2 are SQVTM and ANQGSEA. Trimming took off 4 bases at V and 4 bases at J, with 13 bases between the two ends. This CDR3 contains 13 residues. CDR3 protein: CSVVPYAITEAFF. The CDR3 nucleotides read TGCAGCGTTGTGCCCTATGCTATCACTGAAGCTTTCTTT.

Of note for this clonotype: A read error may account for a junction end that differs from germline. The chain links TRBV29-1 to TRBJ2-1; 8 positions agree with TRBD2. Germline V CDR1 and CDR2: SQVTM, ANQGSEA. This CDR3 comprises 13 residues. This chain's CDR3 is CSVDALAGNEQSF. The CDR3, as DNA: TGCAGCGTTGACGCGTTAGCGGGGAATGAGCAGTCCTTC.

This clonotype has only a few counts. The chain uses TRBV5-1 and TRBJ2-1; D might be TRBD2 (6 bases). The V end was cut by 2 bases, the J end by 0 bases, with 9 bases between. This CDR3 region has 15 residues. The germline gives CDR1 SGHRS, CDR2 YFSETQ. This CDR3 reads CASSLWTTSYNEQFF. Written as DNA, the CDR3 is TGCGCCAGCAGCTTATGGACTACCTCCTACAATGAGCAGTTCTTC. Based on the CDR3 plus reference TRBV5-1 and TRBJ2-1, the full variable domain is KAGVTQTPRYLIKTRGQQVTLSCSPISGHRSVSWYQQTPGQGLQFLFEYFSETQRNKGNFPGRFSGRQFSNSRSEMNVSTLELGDSALYLCASSLWTTSYNEQFFGPGTRLTVL.

The table lists this clonotype with many counts. The gene calls are TRBV20-1 and TRBJ2-1, with 12 bases fitting TRBD2. The CDR3 is 14 amino acids. V lost 5 bases and J lost 6; bases outside the gene matches: 5. Germline CDR1 DFQATT, CDR2 SNEGSKA (reference sequence). The CDR3 is CSAPPGLAGNEQFF. CDR3 nucleotides: TGCAGTGCTCCCCCGGGACTAGCGGGCAATGAGCAGTTCTTC.

As to this clonotype: Possible read error: a much larger clone is one base away. The chain uses TRBV6-5 and TRBJ2-7; TRBD1 matches 7 bases. Germline CDR1 reads MNHEY; CDR2 reads SVGAGI. This CDR3 has 13 residues. Unmatched junction bases numbered 2, after V lost 3 bases and J lost 3 bases. This CDR3 is CASSYTGVYEQYF. DNA for the CDR3: TGTGCCAGCAGTTATACAGGGGTCTACGAGCAGTACTTC.